One sample yielded the 11 T cell receptor beta chains listed below, sequenced in a study of blood T cell repertoires in COVID-19. TCRdb's copy holds only in-frame clones and misses some; the assay was immunoSEQ multiplex PCR. The sample yields about 160,000 clones, approximately 92% seen once. The sample taken for sequencing was peripheral blood. These receptors all stem from a woman in her fifties or sixties with acute or convalescent COVID-19.

V is TRBV5-8 and J is TRBJ1-2; 7 bases are shared with TRBD1. This CDR3 has 12 residues. Trimming cost V 0 bases and J 7 bases; bases outside gene matches: 0. The germline CDR1 and CDR2 sequences are SGHTS and YDEGEE. The DNA of the CDR3 is TGTGCCAGCAGCTTGGACAGGGGTGGCTACACCTTC. It encodes CASSLDRGGYTF. The whole variable domain, filled in from reference TRBV5-8 and TRBJ1-2, reads EAGVTQSPTHLIKTRGQQATLRCSPISGHTSVYWYQQALGLGLQFLLWYDEGEERNRGNFPPRFSGRQFPNYSSELNVNALELEDSALYLCASSLDRGGYTFGSGTRLTVV.

The V and J genes are TRBV7-9 and TRBJ2-7, with 7 bases identical to TRBD2. CDR1 and CDR2 (germline): SEHNR, FQNEAQ (reference sequence). This CDR3 comprises 13 residues. Trimming at V came to 5 bases and at J to 8 bases, leaving 9 bases not matched to a gene. The CDR3 DNA follows: TGTGCCAGCAGCCGAGCGGGGACCTTCAAGCAGTACTTC. Residues: CASSRAGTFKQYF.

This rearrangement joins TRBV11-2 to TRBJ2-7, with 7 bases identical to TRBD1. V shed 3 bases, J shed 7 bases, and the junction held 18 bases outside the gene matches. Germline V gene sequence: CDR1 SGHAT, CDR2 FQNNGV. This CDR3 contains 17 residues. The CDR3 DNA is TGTGCCAGCAGCTTTTTGCCCCCGGGACAGATGCCCTGGGAGCAGTACTTC. It yields the protein CASSFLPPGQMPWEQYF.

This chain connects TRBV27 to TRBJ2-7; 14 bases line up with TRBD2. The CDR3 has 19 amino acids. With 5 bases clipped from V and 0 bases from J, the junction kept 12 bases outside the gene matches. Germline V CDR1 and CDR2: MNHEY, SMNVEV (reference sequence). This chain's CDR3 is CASSPIYGTSGRSSYEQYF. The CDR3 DNA is TGTGCCAGCAGTCCCATCTACGGGACTAGCGGGAGATCCTCCTACGAGCAGTACTTC.

The genes are TRBV7-6 and TRBJ2-1; 9 bases agree with TRBD2. This CDR3 is 15 amino acids long. After removal of 1 base from V and 7 bases from J, the junction contained 5 bases not matched to a gene. Per the germline V gene, CDR1 is SGHVS and CDR2 is FNYEAQ. The CDR3 DNA follows: TGTGCCAGCAGCTTAGAGGGCGGGAGGGGTAATGAGCAGTTCTTC. As protein: CASSLEGGRGNEQFF.

The V gene is TRBV4-1, the J gene TRBJ1-5; 8 bases line up with TRBD1. V was pared by 9 bases and J by 5 bases, with 21 bases of the junction left unmatched. This CDR3 is 18 amino acids long. Germline CDR1 is MGHRA and CDR2 is YSYEKL. The CDR3 here is CARRPEQGDPRVDQPQHF. The CDR3, as DNA: TGCGCCAGACGACCGGAACAGGGGGATCCTCGTGTGGATCAGCCCCAGCATTTT.

The chain joins TRBV7-2 to TRBJ1-3; TRBD1 matches at 11 bases. The CDR3 is made up of 16 amino acids. V trimming: 3 bases; J trimming: 3 bases; junction bases outside the gene matches: 4. The germline V gene encodes CDR1 SGHTA and CDR2 FQGNSA. CDR3 amino acids: CASSLGQGVFGNTIYF. In nucleotides, the CDR3 is TGTGCCAGCAGCTTGGGACAGGGGGTATTTGGAAACACCATATATTTT.

The CDR3 DNA is TGCGCCAGCAGCTTGGGGGGACAGGGAGGTGAAAAACTGTTTTTT. Protein: CASSLGGQGGEKLFF. The rearrangement joins TRBV5-1 to TRBJ1-4; 9 bases line up with TRBD1. The V and J ends lost 0 bases and 7 bases, in that order; junction bases with no gene match: 4. The CDR3 runs to 15 residues. Germline loops: CDR1 SGHRS, CDR2 YFSETQ.

The CDR3 sequence is CAWSAPGNSPLHF. CDR3 coding DNA: TGTGCCTGGAGTGCCCCAGGGAATTCACCCCTCCACTTT. The J gene is TRBJ1-6, the V gene TRBV30; D perhaps matches TRBD1 (5 bases). The germline V gene encodes CDR1 GTSNPN and CDR2 SVGIG (reference sequence). Trimming cost V 1 base and J 7 bases, with 8 bases left between them. CDR3 length equals 13 residues.

Only a few counts were recorded for this clone. The V call is TRBV28, the J call TRBJ2-1; 12 nucleotides align to TRBD2. With 5 bases clipped from V and 7 bases from J, the junction kept 0 bases outside the gene matches. This CDR3 is 13 amino acids long. CDR1 and CDR2 from the germline V gene are MDHEN and SYDVKM. CDR3: CASSGLAGNEQFF. CDR3 DNA: TGTGCCAGCAGTGGACTAGCGGGGAATGAGCAGTTCTTC.

The rearrangement links TRBV28 to TRBJ1-2, with 9 bases aligning to TRBD1. The germline V gene has CDR1 MDHEN and CDR2 SYDVKM. V was pared by 4 bases and J by 4 bases, with 10 bases of the junction left unmatched. The CDR3 has 16 amino acids. For the CDR3, the DNA is TGTGCCAGCAGTTCCGCCGGGACAGGGCCCCCCTATGGCTACACCTTC. Protein product: CASSSAGTGPPYGYTF.